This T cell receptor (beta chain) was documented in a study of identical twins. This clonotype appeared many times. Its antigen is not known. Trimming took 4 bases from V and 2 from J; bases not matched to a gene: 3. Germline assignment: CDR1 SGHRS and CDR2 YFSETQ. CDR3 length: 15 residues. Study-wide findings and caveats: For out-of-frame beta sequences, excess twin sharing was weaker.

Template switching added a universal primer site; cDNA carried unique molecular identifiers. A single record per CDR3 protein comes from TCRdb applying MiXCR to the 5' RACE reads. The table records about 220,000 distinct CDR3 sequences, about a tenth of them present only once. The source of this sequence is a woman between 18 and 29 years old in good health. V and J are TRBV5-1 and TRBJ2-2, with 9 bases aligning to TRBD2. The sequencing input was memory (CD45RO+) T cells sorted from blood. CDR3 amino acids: CASSQRGANTGELFF. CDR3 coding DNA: TGCGCCAGCAGCCAGCGGGGGGCTAACACCGGGGAGCTGTTTTTT.